This T cell receptor beta chain comes out of a study of Ad26.COV2.S vaccination and SARS-CoV-2 variants. Background on the study: Ad26.COV2.S shots went into the muscle once or twice, 56 days apart.

Study-level results: Whether participants received vaccine or placebo, their non-spike TCR breadth was similar. Ad26.COV2.S recipients had broader spike-specific TCRs (P = 0.0014). Breadth, reportedly substantial, characterized the spike-specific CD8+ and CD4+ T cell responses after vaccination.

Indicated treatment: 19 received Ad26.COV2.S at low or high dose, single or two shots; 5 received placebo; per-sample allocation not given. The investigators took samples on day 63 after the first vaccine or placebo injection. In regard to this clone: The antigen is not known.

Deletions cut 7 bases from V and 3 bases from J, with 14 bases between. The CDR3 has 14 residues. Sequencing used immunoSEQ multiplex PCR; TCRdb keeps in-frame clones, though not all of them. Of 350,000 to 550,000 clones listed, nearly 90% are singletons. Sequenced material: peripheral blood, taken in a trial of Ad26.COV2.S vaccine versus placebo. The receptor comes from a person aged 18 to 59 who received the Ad26.COV2.S COVID-19 vaccine or a placebo. The rearrangement joins TRBV6-7 to TRBJ2-3, with no clear D. TRBV6-7 is assigned to the ORF class and has an uncertain function. CDR3 sequence reads: CASTLVRRTDTQYF. The CDR3 region has the DNA TGTGCCAGCACACTGGTCCGTAGGACAGATACGCAGTATTTT.